The present entry profiles one T cell receptor beta chain with its context. It has no known antigen specificity. No quality values exist for individual bases; no much larger clone is one base distant. V loses 8 bases of germline sequence and J loses 5 bases, and the interval between the two ends is 17 bases. The CDR3 contains 14 residues, cysteine and phenylalanine counted. The read is trimmed to its CDR3 DNA, 42 bases read in frame from base 1. The germline V gene (reference sequence) sets CDR1 to MNHEY and CDR2 to SMNVEV. This sample was included in a study of neurological immune-mediated disorders (dated by TCRdb to the late 2010s). Some background on the complete study: Peripheral blood TCR-beta repertoires from HTLV-I-associated myelopathy (HAM/TSP) patients, multiple sclerosis patients and healthy controls were compared by UMI-based sequencing. Alongside PBMC samples, the set of about 100 TCR-beta libraries contained longitudinal samples, technical triplicates, and paired CD4+ and CD8+ T-cell subsets that had been sorted. The cohort included 60 to 75 subjects: roughly 15 with HAM/TSP, about 35 with multiple sclerosis, and roughly 20 healthy controls. Study-level results and caveats: TCR clonal expansion was highest in HAM/TSP patients and lowest in MS patients, with MS patients falling below even healthy controls. No identical CDR3 amino acid sequences were found to be shared among expanded clones across subjects, suggesting that TCR-beta repertoires were private in all groups.

The healthy controls were volunteers from a blood bank in Maryland, USA. For the unsorted PBMC libraries, 2 million PBMCs were stored in RNAlater at -80 degrees C until RNA extraction and were used to generate the libraries. Peripheral blood was subjected to Ficoll-Hypaque density gradient centrifugation to isolate PBMCs, which were then cryopreserved in liquid nitrogen. cDNA was synthesized by template-switch 5'RACE using a primer with a 10-nucleotide random unique molecular identifier that tagged each TCR transcript. Every sequencing run covered 15-18 subjects and yielded more than 160 million TCR-beta sequences. The RNeasy kit was used to extract total RNA. The KAPA Real-time Library Amplification kit was used to amplify TCR-beta VDJ regions with primers targeting the TCR constant region and the 5'RACE anchor. A first PCR added sample indexes and Illumina adaptors, and a second PCR then raised library yield. After Ampure bead purification, the TCR product of roughly 650 bp was size-selected on a 2% E-gel SizeSelection system. Before pooling, libraries had their quality checked on a Bioanalyzer, their concentration measured with Qubit, and their quantity determined with the Kapa Library Quantification kit. An Illumina HiSeq 2500 was used to sequence the libraries paired-end at 2 x 150 bp. To increase sequence diversity, 25-30% phiX was spiked into each library pool. Per the original workflow: Quality-filtered reads were processed with the UMI-based MiGEC pipeline, and over 85% of raw TCR sequences were removed by the MiGEC pipeline during error correction. IMGT germline references were used for aligning VDJ genes, and each clonotype was defined as a unique CDR3 amino acid sequence together with its V-J genes. VDJtools evaluated clonal expansion, Shannon diversity and CDR3 relatedness (CalcPairwiseDistances, ClusterSamples); CLCbio workbench built phylogenetic trees. Expanded clones were defined as having at least 8 unique UMIs, based on coefficient-of-variation modelling across technical triplicates. TCRdb reran the public reads through fastp at Q25 and MiXCR, keeping productive beta chains. Rows are unified per CDR3 protein, each entry keeping the most common DNA and genes. TCRdb's processing, not the authors', yielded these V and J calls. The sample yields tens of thousands of distinct CDR3 sequences; 13% to 15% were counted once. The ten most abundant clones make up approximately 7.5% of the sample.

Sample: PBMCs. This receptor chain uses TRBV27 and TRBJ2-3; a tentative D match to TRBD1 spans 6 bases. This receptor was taken from a woman aged 45 to 65 in good health. The DNA reads TGTGCCAGCCAGGGGCTTCTAGGAGGAGATACGCAGTATTTT. Its product reads: CASQGLLGGDTQYF.